This TCR beta chain is from a study of blood T cell repertoires in COVID-19. Per germline, CDR1 ENHRY and CDR2 SYGVKD. Trimming took off 8 bases at V and 6 bases at J, with 32 bases between the two ends. The CDR3 is 18 residues long. Original processing notes: Amplification of reference gene primers was used by the study to estimate nucleated cell counts. Sequencing used immunoSEQ multiplex PCR; TCRdb keeps in-frame clones, though not all of them. The DNA gave D and trimming, while V, J and clone size come from that table. The sample lists about 150,000 clones, 76% occurring once. The receptor was isolated from a woman of 80 years or more with acute or convalescent COVID-19. Input material: peripheral blood. The J gene is TRBJ2-7, the V gene TRBV10-3; maybe TRBD2 (7 bases). The CDR3 spells CAIRGGTRGRGGGLEQYF. CDR3 DNA sequence: TGTGCCATCCGGGGCGGGACTCGCGGGAGAGGGGGGGGCCTCGAGCAGTACTTC.